This T cell receptor (beta chain) came from a study of CD8 T cells in ankylosing spondylitis. Molecular-barcoded quantitative 5'-RACE produced these TCR beta libraries. A single record per CDR3 protein comes from TCRdb applying MiXCR to the 5' RACE reads. This sample carries about 440,000 distinct CDR3 sequences, roughly 17% of them seen once, and the ten largest clones take 1%. Regarding the study as a whole: A motif in TCR beta, a set of about 8 highly homologous variants, appeared characteristic of ankylosing spondylitis blood. Reports say disease-linked clones showed up significantly more in matched ankylosing spondylitis synovial fluid. As for the disease-linked clones, they showed a CD8+ phenotype and occurred at relatively low frequencies in peripheral blood.

Deletions cut 0 bases from V and 9 bases from J, with 6 bases between. This CDR3 spans 11 amino acids. Germline V gene sequence: CDR1 SQVTM, CDR2 ANQGSEA. This clonotype was observed at least ten times. Its antigen is unknown. The receptor's source is a male donor with ankylosing spondylitis. The chain recombines TRBV29-1 with TRBJ2-1; D not certain. Sample: blood, either unsorted or a sorted T cell fraction (not recorded which). The CDR3 nucleotides read TGCAGCGTTGAAGATCGTCCTGAGCAGTTCTTC. It codes for CSVEDRPEQFF.